This T cell receptor beta chain came from a study of shared clonotypes between healthy human individuals (dated by TCRdb to the early 2020s). Background for the entire study: A couple of women and three men aged 18 to 49 years were included in the cohort. Per donor, three plates each were used for CD4 naive and CD4 memory, two for CD8 naive, and one for CD8 memory. Blood TCR repertoires of roughly five healthy adults were deeply sequenced to estimate repertoire size and the extent of clonotype sharing between individuals. Libraries were prepared and TCR repertoires were sequenced by different laboratories using diverse techniques, in order to increase sequencing depth and limit assay-specific biases. Per donor, leukapheresis produced somewhere between about 0.94 and 8.9 billion PBMCs. Beyond this particular receptor, the publication reports: Because the study included only a small number of donors, the genetic and exposure-history diversity represented was limited. Pairwise subsampling led to the expectation that sequencing depth would affect the degree of clonotype sharing among donors. Rarefaction of sorted-subset datasets indicated incomplete sequencing despite the large sequencing depth. Compared with non-shared clonotypes, the clonotypes found in all four sorted-subset donors had higher generation probabilities. When a handful of donors were compared, the shared fraction of clonotypes was about 5.5% for naive CD4, 3% to 4% for naive CD8, about 2.5% for memory CD4, and around 0.4% for memory CD8. Sampling was limited to blood, and TCR repertoires in tissue likely differ from TCR repertoires in blood. Naive subsets generally had larger estimated clonotype richness than memory subsets did.

Using the deep immunoSEQ assay, TCR CDR3 regions were amplified from genomic DNA by multiplex PCR. Extracted genomic DNA from each cell subset was spread evenly across all wells of several immunoSEQ 96-well plates, with each plate serving as a replicate. For sorted subsets, roughly 190 ng of genomic DNA, equivalent to 25,000 to 30,000 T cell genomes, went into each replicate PCR. Purified libraries were quantified with a Qubit 3.0 fluorometer, sized on a Bioanalyzer 2100, and re-quantified with the KAPA Library Quantification kit. A separate single-read 150-cycle Illumina NextSeq 550 flow cell was used to sequence each immunoSEQ 96-well plate. As for the authors' bioinformatics: Because only junctional sequences without quality scores were contained in the immunoSEQ output, filtering matching that applied to full-length reads could not be performed. To assign V/J genes and CDR3, sequences were annotated against IMGT germline references using PyIR, a Python wrapper for IgBLAST v1.9. Reads with weak V/J assignments (E-value above 1e-6), missing CDR3, stop codons, out-of-frame junctions, or ambiguous translated residues were removed. V3J clonotypes were defined as sequences sharing the same inferred V gene, J gene, and CDR3 amino acid sequence. Percentage overlap between repertoires was calculated by dividing the number of shared unique clonotypes by the size of the smaller repertoire. Three approaches were used to assess repertoire richness: RTK rarefaction, the Chao1 estimator, and Recon v2.1 estimates of unobserved clonotypes. OLGA was used to compute generation probabilities for all TCRbeta clonotypes that the gDNA method yielded from a handful of donors. As stored in TCRdb, this immuneACCESS dataset retains in-frame rearrangements with V and J assigned. A fraction of the clones does not appear; measured against another copy, unresolved V genes explain less than half of the discrepancy, and the remainder lacks a known reason. V and J calls and clone size are copied from that table; D and trimming were computed from the DNA. The sample data list about 2 million clones, and about 95% of these were observed just once. 0.9% to 1.4% of the sample belongs to the ten largest clones.

In regard to this clone: Its target antigen remains unknown. No base qualities exist here, and no much larger clone lies one base off it.

CD8 naive samples were obtained by positive selection for CCR7 among CD45RO-negative cells, yielding a CD45RA+CCR7+ population from which TemRA cells were excluded. Donors were healthy HIV-negative adults with no recently reported acute infections or vaccinations. All donors were Caucasian adults living in Nashville, Tennessee, USA. After blood collection by leukapheresis, PBMCs were isolated using Ficoll-Histopaque density gradient centrifugation and then cryopreserved in the vapor phase of liquid nitrogen. Analytical flow cytometry was used to check the purity and quantity of each magnetically sorted T cell population. Genomic DNA was isolated from every sorted fraction and measured by UV absorbance on a Nanodrop 2000c. CDR1 and CDR2 (SEHNR, FQNEAQ) derive from the germline V gene (reference sequence). The CDR3 contains 13 residues, cysteine and phenylalanine counted. Only CDR3 DNA is held: 39 bases, read in frame from base 1. The germline V end is reduced by 5 bases and the J end by 5 bases; junction bases left unmatched: 3.

The V gene is TRBV7-9 and the J gene is TRBJ2-7; TRBD2 lines up with 10 middle nucleotides. The sequencing sample was made of naive CD8+ T cells sorted from blood. In light of the paper, this sample's cell subset or site label describes: CD45RA+CCR7+. The TCR comes from a man younger than 35 in good health. Here the CDR3 is given as CASSDGLADEQYF. The DNA is as follows: TGTGCCAGCAGCGACGGACTAGCGGACGAGCAGTACTTC.